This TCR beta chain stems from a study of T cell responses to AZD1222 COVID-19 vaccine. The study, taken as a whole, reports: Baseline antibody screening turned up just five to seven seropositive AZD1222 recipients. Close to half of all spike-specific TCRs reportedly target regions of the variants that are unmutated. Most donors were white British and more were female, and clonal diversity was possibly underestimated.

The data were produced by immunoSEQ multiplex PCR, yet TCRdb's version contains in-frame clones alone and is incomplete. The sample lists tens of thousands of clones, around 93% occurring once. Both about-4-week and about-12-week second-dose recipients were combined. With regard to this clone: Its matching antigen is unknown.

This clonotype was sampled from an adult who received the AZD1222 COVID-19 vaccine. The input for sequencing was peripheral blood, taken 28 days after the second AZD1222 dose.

CDR3: CASSHAALQGAGYTF. CDR3 nucleotides: TGTGCCAGCAGCCACGCTGCCCTTCAAGGGGCTGGCTACACCTTC. The chain couples TRBV14 to TRBJ1-2; D is possibly TRBD1 (5 bases). Germline assignment: CDR1 SGHDN and CDR2 FVKESK. The CDR3 length is 15 residues. The V end was cut by 3 bases, the J end by 7 bases, with 18 bases between.